The rows below give T cell receptor beta chains drawn from one sample of a study of blood T cell repertoires in COVID-19. Assay used: immunoSEQ multiplex PCR; TCRdb lists only in-frame clones, some missing. The sample includes roughly 130,000 clones, about 92% of them seen just once. The sample taken for sequencing was peripheral blood. The receptors shown here come from a man in his sixties with COVID-19, enrolled during active disease. Both conserved end residues are part of each CDR3. D genes are given only for firm matches. Part of the rows lack a size; the others show once, few, many or a class for expanded clones.

NA	TRBJ2-7	TRBV7-2	TRBD2	TGTGCCAGCAGCTTAGCGGCTAGCGGGCCTTCCTACGAGCAGTACTTC	CASSLAASGPSYEQYF
NA	TRBJ2-2	TRBV27	NA	TGTGCCAGCAGTTTACTCCCCCCCGGGGAGCTGTTTTTT	CASSLLPPGELFF
few	TRBJ1-2	TRBV10-3	TRBD1	TGTGCCACCGAAAGCACAGGGGCGAATAGCTATGGCTACACCTTC	CATESTGANSYGYTF
NA	TRBJ1-1	TRBV18	TRBD1	TGTGCCAGCTTCGGACAGGCGAACACTGAAGCTTTCTTT	CASFGQANTEAFF
NA	TRBJ1-2	TRBV28	NA	TGTGCCAGCAGCCCCAGCGGGCCGGGCTACACCTTC	CASSPSGPGYTF
once	TRBJ1-2	TRBV19	TRBD1	TGTGCCAGTAGTATGGGACAGAACTATGGCTACACCTTC	CASSMGQNYGYTF
NA	TRBJ1-6	TRBV2	TRBD1	TGTGCCAGCAGAGGGGGCTCACCCCTCCACTTT	CASRGGSPLHF
NA	TRBJ1-5	TRBV28	NA	TGTGCCAGCAGGACAGGCTATAGCAATCAGCCCCAGCATTTT	CASRTGYSNQPQHF
NA	TRBJ1-5	TRBV24-1	NA	TGTGCCACCGGGGGGGTACAGTCGGACCAGCCCCAGCATTTT	CATGGVQSDQPQHF
NA	TRBJ2-1	TRBV29-1	TRBD2	TGCAGCGCGAACCCCCTAGCGGACTCCTACAATGAGCAGTTCTTC	CSANPLADSYNEQFF
NA	TRBJ2-7	TRBV4-1	TRBD1	TGCGCCAGCAGCCAGACCCAGGGGGCAACCTACGAGCAGTACTTC	CASSQTQGATYEQYF
few	TRBJ1-4	TRBV27	NA	TGTGCCAGCAGTTTTCTCGGGGTGGCTAATGAAAAACTGTTTTTT	CASSFLGVANEKLFF
NA	TRBJ2-5	TRBV5-1	NA	TGCGCCAGCAGCCCCGCAGGGGAGACCCAGTACTTC	CASSPAGETQYF
NA	TRBJ2-7	TRBV3-1/TRBV3-2	NA	TGTGCCAGCAGTCGGGCAGGGGCCTACGAGCAGTACTTC	CASSRAGAYEQYF
NA	TRBJ1-3	TRBV27	NA	TGTGCCAGCAGTTTGAGAAGCGGAAACACCATATATTTT	CASSLRSGNTIYF
NA	TRBJ1-3	TRBV7-6	TRBD1	TGTGCCAGCATCTCGGACAGGGGGCGAGGAAACACCATATATTTT	CASISDRGRGNTIYF
NA	TRBJ2-5	TRBV7-9	TRBD1	TGTGCCAGCAGCGAAGGGACAGTCCAAGAGACCCAGTACTTC	CASSEGTVQETQYF
NA	TRBJ1-6	TRBV27	NA	TGTGCCAGCTCCGGGGGACCGAGTAATTCACCCCTCCACTTT	CASSGGPSNSPLHF
NA	TRBJ2-3	TRBV3-1/TRBV3-2	TRBD2	TGTGCCAGCAGCCAAGAGTGGCGGGAGTTGGATACGCAGTATTTT	CASSQEWRELDTQYF
few	TRBJ2-7	TRBV5-4	TRBD2	TGTGCCAGCAGCTCCAGAGCGGGAGGGGCCTACGAGCAGTACTTC	CASSSRAGGAYEQYF
few	TRBJ2-1	TRBV11-2	TRBD1	TGTGCCAGTAGCTTCGGGCAGGGGGCGCGGGATGAGCAGTTCTTC	CASSFGQGARDEQFF
NA	TRBJ1-1	TRBV12-3/TRBV12-4	NA	TGTGCCAGCAGAAGGGGCCAATACACTGAAGCTTTCTTT	CASRRGQYTEAFF
NA	TRBJ2-5	TRBV5-4	TRBD1	TGTGCCAGCAGTCCCCGACAGGGACGCCAGCAAGAGACCCAGTACTTC	CASSPRQGRQQETQYF
NA	TRBJ1-4	TRBV5-5	TRBD1	TGTGCCAGCAGCTCCTCGGGACAGGATAATGAAAAACTGTTTTTT	CASSSSGQDNEKLFF
NA	TRBJ2-7	TRBV28	NA	TGTGCCAGCTGGGAGGAAAACTCCTACGAGCAGTACTTC	CASWEENSYEQYF
once	TRBJ2-5	TRBV5-8	NA	TGTGCCAGCAGCTTGTGGACAGCTAATTCCCAAGAGACCCAGTACTTC	CASSLWTANSQETQYF
NA	TRBJ2-3	TRBV7-2	NA	TGTGCCAGCAGCTTACCGGTAAATACAGATACGCAGTATTTT	CASSLPVNTDTQYF
NA	TRBJ2-7	TRBV28	TRBD1	TGTGCCAGCAGTTTAATGGCAGGGGGCGCGGGGGAGCAGTACTTC	CASSLMAGGAGEQYF
NA	TRBJ2-7	TRBV1	NA	TGCACCAGCAGCCCCTTCGGACTAGTTGGGACCTACGAGCAGTACTTC	CTSSPFGLVGTYEQYF
NA	TRBJ2-3	TRBV24-1	NA	TGTGCCACCAGTGATTTCGGAGCCTCGGATACGCAGTATTTT	CATSDFGASDTQYF
NA	TRBJ2-5	TRBV7-3	TRBD2	TGTGCCAGCAGCCCGGGACTAGCGGGAGTAATCGGGGAGACCCAGTACTTC	CASSPGLAGVIGETQYF
NA	TRBJ1-5	TRBV7-8	TRBD1	TGTGCCAGCAGCTTAAGCGGCCCCCCTATTAACCGGGACAGACGCAATCAGCCCCAGCATTTT	CASSLSGPPINRDRRNQPQHF
NA	TRBJ1-1	TRBV14	NA	TGTGCCAGCAGCCAAGATCCGCGCCCGAACACTGAAGCTTTCTTT	CASSQDPRPNTEAFF
NA	TRBJ1-6	TRBV4-2	NA	TGTGCCAGCAGCCAACATTGGAGGTTTAATTCACCCCTCCACTTT	CASSQHWRFNSPLHF
NA	TRBJ2-2	TRBV5-1	NA	TGCGCCAGCAGCTCGACAGCGAACACCGGGGAGCTGTTTTTT	CASSSTANTGELFF
NA	TRBJ2-7	TRBV19	NA	TGTGCCAGTAGTATGGAACAGTCCTACGAGCAGTACTTC	CASSMEQSYEQYF
NA	TRBJ1-5	TRBV5-5	NA	TGTGCCAGCTCACTTTCTAGCAATCAGCCCCAGCATTTT	CASSLSSNQPQHF
NA	TRBJ2-4	TRBV4-1	TRBD1	TGCGCCAGCAGCCAACCGGGACAGGGTGGGAGGAACATTCAGTACTTC	CASSQPGQGGRNIQYF
NA	TRBJ1-1	TRBV4-1	NA	TGCGCCAGCAGACCTGTGGAGGCTAACACTGAAGCTTTCTTT	CASRPVEANTEAFF
NA	TRBJ2-5	TRBV6-5	TRBD2	TGTGCCAGCAGACCCGGACTAGCGGGACAAGAGACCCAGTACTTC	CASRPGLAGQETQYF
NA	TRBJ1-3	TRBV30	NA	TGTGCCTGGGCCGGGGGCTCTGGAAACACCATATATTTT	CAWAGGSGNTIYF
NA	TRBJ2-7	TRBV7-9	TRBD1	TGTGCCAGCAGCGCCCTACAGGGGGACGAGCAGTACTTC	CASSALQGDEQYF